These 21 T cell receptor beta chains share one sample of origin, sequenced in a study of OX40 agonist ivuxolimab in advanced cancers. Library prep was done by the immunoSEQ multiplex PCR assay. Not all clones reach the TCRdb copy of this immuneACCESS table, which keeps in-frame sequences only. Checked studies attribute under half of the gap to unresolved V genes and leave the rest unexplained. The sample table records about 17,000 clones; over 70% of these occur just once. The top ten clonotypes cover roughly 31% of the sample. This material consisted of CD4+ or CD8+ T cells sorted from blood, taken in a trial of the OX40 agonist ivuxolimab. Receptors were obtained from an adult with an advanced solid tumor such as melanoma, head and neck, liver or kidney cancer.

In nucleotides, the CDR3 is TGTGCCAGTAGTAAGACAACAACTAGCGGGAGGTCCTACGAGCAGTACTTC. The encoded protein is CASSKTTTSGRSYEQYF. The chain combines TRBV19 with TRBJ2-7; the match to TRBD2 covers 12 bases. CDR1 and CDR2 from the germline V gene are LNHDA and SQIVND (reference sequence). Trimming took 4 bases from V and 1 from J; bases not matched to a gene: 8. The CDR3 runs 17 residues.

The chain couples TRBV28 to TRBJ2-3; 7 nucleotides line up with TRBD1. Trimming took 2 bases from V and 4 from J; bases not matched to a gene: 0. The CDR3 length is 13 residues. Per the germline V gene, CDR1 is MDHEN and CDR2 is SYDVKM. The CDR3 is CASSLDRADTQYF. DNA for the CDR3: TGTGCCAGCAGTTTAGACAGGGCAGATACGCAGTATTTT.

This chain uses TRBV7-9 with TRBJ2-3; a weak D match, TRBD1 (5 bases). The CDR3 loop spans 13 amino acids. CDR1 is SEHNR, CDR2 FQNEAQ, per germline (reference sequence). Trimming removed 4 bases at V and 4 bases at J, with 9 bases between. CDR3 DNA sequence: TGTGCCAGCAGCTGGCAGGGTCCAGATACGCAGTATTTT. This translates into CASSWQGPDTQYF.

V gene TRBV27 combines with J gene TRBJ2-7, with no clear D. Deletions cut 8 bases from V and 3 bases from J, with 8 bases between. This CDR3 comprises 11 residues. Germline assignment: CDR1 MNHEY and CDR2 SMNVEV (reference sequence). The CDR3 sequence is CASSIGYEQYF. CDR3 nucleotide sequence: TGTGCCAGCTCGATTGGCTACGAGCAGTACTTC.

This sequence joins TRBV7-9 and TRBJ1-5, with TRBD1 matching 7 bases. This CDR3 has 16 amino acids. Germline CDR1 and CDR2: SEHNR and FQNEAQ (reference sequence). Trimming at V came to 1 base and at J to 2 bases, leaving 5 bases not matched to a gene. The CDR3 nucleotides read TGTGCCAGCAGCTTAGTGACAGGGTCTGGCAATCAGCCCCAGCATTTT. It codes for CASSLVTGSGNQPQHF.

The chain uses TRBV30 and TRBJ1-4, with 7 nucleotides matching TRBD1. This CDR3 has 13 amino acids. V was clipped by 0 bases and J by 8 bases; unmatched bases: 3. Germline V gene lookup returns CDR1 GTSNPN and CDR2 SVGIG (reference sequence). For the CDR3, the DNA is TGTGCCTGGAGTGTTGACAGGGCCGAAAAACTGTTTTTT. This translates into CAWSVDRAEKLFF.

This chain links TRBV11-2 with TRBJ1-1; 7 bases agree with TRBD1. Germline CDR1 reads SGHAT; CDR2 reads FQNNGV. The CDR3 consists of 12 residues. Trimming removed 5 bases from V and 7 bases from J; junction bases left unmatched: 4. The chain's CDR3 is CASSTRTGEAFF. The CDR3 DNA is TGTGCCAGCAGCACCCGGACAGGTGAAGCTTTCTTT.

This clone was observed a single time. The chain is built from TRBV19 and TRBJ1-1; tentatively, D is TRBD1 (5 bases). The ends were cut back, 1 base at V and 8 bases at J, with 11 bases in the middle. The CDR3 loop spans 13 amino acids. Germline CDR1 LNHDA, CDR2 SQIVND (reference sequence). CDR3 nucleotides: TGTGCCAGTAGTATAGGAATCGGGACGGAAGCTTTCTTT. Its protein is CASSIGIGTEAFF.

This clone was seen a few times. The gene calls are TRBV7-8 and TRBJ2-7; D remains unclear. CDR1 is SGHVS and CDR2 is FQNEAQ in the germline V gene. CDR3 size: 14 residues. The V gene lost 0 bases and the J gene lost 3 bases, with 9 bases spanning the gap. The CDR3 here is CASSLALGRYEQYF. The CDR3 nucleotides are TGTGCCAGCAGCTTAGCGCTCGGGCGCTACGAGCAGTACTTC. Full variable domain (outside the CDR3, taken from reference TRBV7-8 and TRBJ2-7): GAGVSQSPRYKVAKRGQDVALRCDPISGHVSLFWYQQALGQGPEFLTYFQNEAQLDKSGLPSDRFFAERPEGSVSTLKIQRTQQEDSAVYLCASSLALGRYEQYFGPGTRLTVT.

The chain combines TRBV27 with TRBJ1-1, with a weak D call TRBD1 (5 bases). Trimming shortened V by 3 bases and J by 0 bases, and 8 bases separated the two germline ends. Germline V CDR1 and CDR2: MNHEY, SMNVEV (reference sequence). The CDR3 totals 14 residues. DNA for the CDR3: TGTGCCAGCAGTTTTCAGGGAATGAACACTGAAGCTTTCTTT. As protein: CASSFQGMNTEAFF.

The V call is TRBV2, the J call TRBJ1-5; 8 bases match TRBD1. J gave up 6 bases and V 8 bases, and 6 bases lay outside the gene matches. Germline V gene data show CDR1 as SNHLY and CDR2 as FYNNEI. CDR3 size: 13 residues. In nucleotides, the CDR3 is TGTGCCAGCTACGGACAGGGTGGTCAGCCCCAGCATTTT. Translated: CASYGQGGQPQHF.

This sequence joins TRBV25-1 and TRBJ1-2; TRBD1 agrees at 7 bases. Germline assignment: CDR1 MGHDK and CDR2 SYGVNS. The CDR3 is 18 amino acids. After removal of 5 bases from V and 1 base from J, the junction contained 16 bases not matched to a gene. The CDR3 DNA reads as TGTGCCAGCAGTCCCAATGGGCCGACAGGGCCTTATAACTATGGCTACACCTTC. This gives the protein CASSPNGPTGPYNYGYTF.

This clone was seen a single time. The chain uses TRBV9 and TRBJ2-3; D is perhaps TRBD2 (5 bases). CDR1 and CDR2 from the germline V gene are SGDLS and YYNGEE. Trimming shortened V by 0 bases and J by 8 bases, and 10 bases separated the two germline ends. The CDR3 spans 13 residues. CDR3 sequence reads: CASSVAGRGTQYF. The CDR3 DNA sequence: TGTGCCAGCAGCGTAGCAGGACGGGGTACGCAGTATTTT.

This chain uses TRBV28 with TRBJ1-3; D remains unclear. V gave up 2 bases and J gave up 3 bases, with 5 bases separating them. CDR3 length: 13 residues. Germline V lookup: CDR1 MDHEN, CDR2 SYDVKM. Here the CDR3 DNA reads TGTGCCAGCAGTTTAGGTATTGGAAACACCATATATTTT. Translation: CASSLGIGNTIYF.

Only a few counts were recorded for this clone. The chain employs TRBV9 and TRBJ2-1, with a possible D match to TRBD2 (5 bases). Looked up from germline, CDR1 is SGDLS and CDR2 is YYNGEE. This CDR3 is built from 16 residues. Trimming took 4 bases from V and 3 from J, leaving 17 bases between them. CDR3: CASSSPGSAGYNEQFF. The CDR3 region has the DNA TGTGCCAGCAGCTCCCCAGGTTCGGCGGGCTACAATGAGCAGTTCTTC.

This clone appeared a single time. Other DNA sequences in this sample translate to the same CDR3. The chain joins TRBV9 to TRBJ2-2; D call uncertain. CDR3 length equals 13 residues. Trimming pared 0 bases from V and 4 bases from J, leaving 4 bases between. CDR1 and CDR2 (germline): SGDLS, YYNGEE. The CDR3: CASSVGGTGELFF. The CDR3 coding sequence is TGTGCCAGCAGCGTAGGGGGCACCGGGGAGCTGTTTTTT. Full variable domain (remainder filled in from reference TRBV9 and TRBJ2-2): DSGVTQTPKHLITATGQRVTLRCSPRSGDLSVYWYQQSLDQGLQFLIQYYNGEERAKGNILERFSAQQFPDLHSELNLSSLELGDSALYFCASSVGGTGELFFGEGSRLTVL.

This rearrangement joins TRBV7-9 to TRBJ2-2, with TRBD2 matching 9 bases. J lost 7 bases, V lost 7 bases, and 4 bases had no gene match. The CDR3 loop spans 13 amino acids. CDR1 SEHNR and CDR2 FQNEAQ come from the germline V gene (reference sequence). As DNA, the CDR3 is TGTGCCAGCAAACTAGCGGGTATCGGGGAGCTGTTTTTT. It yields the protein CASKLAGIGELFF.

The chain recombines TRBV5-1 with TRBJ2-7, with TRBD2 matching 7 bases. Germline lookup yields CDR1 SGHRS and CDR2 YFSETQ. Trimming took 5 bases from V and 6 from J; bases not matched to a gene: 5. This CDR3 spans 12 amino acids. The CDR3 DNA reads TGCGCCAGCAGAACGGGAGGTAGCGAGCAGTACTTC. This encodes CASRTGGSEQYF.

The CDR3 here is CASSQHRGTDYNYGYTF. Written as DNA, the CDR3 is TGCGCCAGCAGCCAACACCGGGGGACAGACTATAACTATGGCTACACCTTC. V is TRBV4-3 and J is TRBJ1-2; 7 bases map to TRBD1. Germline-derived CDR1 and CDR2 are LGHNA and YSLEER. CDR3 length: 17 residues. The V and J ends lost 2 bases and 1 base, in that order; junction bases with no gene match: 10.

The chain links TRBV28 to TRBJ2-1; D is possibly TRBD1 (5 bases). The V and J ends lost 2 bases and 0 bases respectively, with 11 bases between them. This CDR3 spans 16 amino acids. Germline CDR1 MDHEN, CDR2 SYDVKM. CDR3 protein: CASSLGSGSSYNEQFF. CDR3 nucleotide sequence: TGTGCCAGCAGTTTAGGATCAGGGTCCTCCTACAATGAGCAGTTCTTC.

J is TRBJ1-3 and V is TRBV7-9, with a weak D call TRBD1 (6 bases). The V end was cut by 6 bases, the J end by 3 bases, with 15 bases between. Germline V gene lookup returns CDR1 SEHNR and CDR2 FQNEAQ (reference sequence). The CDR3 contains 15 residues. Here the CDR3 reads CASRHTGSGGNTIYF. The CDR3 DNA reads as TGTGCCAGCAGGCACACAGGGTCTGGTGGAAACACCATATATTTT.